A single sample is the source of the 13 T cell receptor beta chains below, sequenced in a study of T cell clonality in common variable immunodeficiency. The assay was immunoSEQ multiplex PCR, and TCRdb's table has in-frame clones only and misses some. The sample was found to contain tens of thousands of clones, and every one recurs. Sample: peripheral blood mononuclear cells. These receptors originate from a person aged 18 to 75 in good health.

Ten or more counts support this clone. The read terminates 3 residues before the CDR3 end, so the remaining end is supplied by the germline J gene. V and J are TRBV7-2 and TRBJ2-7; no firm D call. Per the germline V gene, CDR1 is SGHTA and CDR2 is FQGNSA. The CDR3 loop spans 14 amino acids. Trimming cost V 1 base and J 6 bases, with 13 bases left between them. The sequenced CDR3 bases are TGTGCCAGCAGCTTAGGGTTCGACGGCGGCGAG. Translation gives CASSLGFDGGE. The full-length CDR3 reads as CASSLGFDGGEQYF.

This clone was seen many times. Read coverage stops 3 residues before the CDR3 terminus; the germline J gene supplies the remainder. The V and J genes are TRBV20-1 and TRBJ2-7; 9 bases map to TRBD1. Germline CDR1 reads DFQATT; CDR2 reads SNEGSKA (reference sequence). This CDR3 has 13 amino acids. Germline trimming cut 3 bases from V and 3 bases from J; bases unmatched to any gene: 3. The covered CDR3 bases are TGCAGTGCTAGGGACAGGGGAAACTACGAG. It yields the protein CSARDRGNYE. The CDR3, in full, reads CSARDRGNYEQYF.

This clone was detected ten times or more. The read finishes 3 residues shy of the CDR3 end, and the germline J gene is used to complete it. The chain recombines TRBV20-1 with TRBJ2-7; TRBD2 matches 8 bases. The CDR3 runs to 15 residues. V lost 1 base, J lost 5 bases, and 10 bases stayed unmatched. Germline assignment: CDR1 DFQATT and CDR2 SNEGSKA (reference sequence). The CDR3 sequence is CSARGVPGLGNEQYF. The sequenced part of the CDR3 DNA is TGCAGTGCTAGAGGGGTCCCGGGACTAGGAAACGAG.

This clone was recorded a few times. A much larger clone is a single base away; this may be a read error. The CDR3 end falls 3 residues outside the read, so it is completed with the germline J gene. This chain uses TRBV6-9 with TRBJ2-2; 7 bases line up with TRBD1. The germline gives CDR1 MNHGY, CDR2 SVAAGI. The length of the CDR3 is 15 residues. CDR3 DNA, as far as it was read: TGTCCCAGCCCGACACGACAGGGCGGGACCGGGGAG. Encoded protein: CPSPTRQGGTGE. From start to end, the CDR3 is CPSPTRQGGTGELFF.

This clone was detected many times. With the read ending 3 residues before the CDR3 end, the germline J gene is used to fill in that end. The chain combines TRBV29-1 with TRBJ2-5, with D possibly TRBD1 on 5 matching bases. The CDR3 contains 14 residues. Germline V CDR1 and CDR2: SQVTM, ANQGSEA. Trimming shortened V by 2 bases and J by 4 bases, and 14 bases separated the two germline ends. The part of the CDR3 DNA that was read is TGCAGCGTTGAACAGGGCAGGGTGGGAGAGACC. Its translation: CSVEQGRVGET. The entire CDR3 sequence reads CSVEQGRVGETQYF.

This clone was counted many times. The CDR3 bases that were read are TGTGCCAGCAGTTACACCCTCGGCGGGTCCTCCTACAATGAG. It is translated as CASSYTLGGSSYNE. The complete CDR3 sequence is CASSYTLGGSSYNEQFF. The rearrangement joins TRBV6-2 or TRBV6-3 to TRBJ2-1, with D possibly TRBD2 on 5 matching bases. The read comes to an end 3 residues before the CDR3 does, leaving the germline J gene to fill in the end. The CDR3 spans 17 residues. Germline V gene sequence: CDR1 MNHEY, CDR2 SVGEGT. The V end lost 2 bases, the J end lost 0 bases, and 14 bases lay between the germline ends.

This clone was seen at least ten times. The read ends 3 residues early relative to the CDR3; the germline J gene fills the gap. The chain combines TRBV20-1 with TRBJ2-7, with 10 bases fitting TRBD1. CDR3 length: 13 amino acids. The germline V gene encodes CDR1 DFQATT and CDR2 SNEGSKA (reference sequence). The junction had 6 bases not matched to a gene; V was cut back by 5 bases and J by 5 bases. The covered CDR3 bases are TGCAGTGCTTACGACAGGGGGCGAAACGAG. It codes for CSAYDRGRNE. In full, the CDR3 reads CSAYDRGRNEQYF.

The sample holds many counts of this clone. Read sequence stops 3 residues before the CDR3 end, and the germline J gene provides the missing end. This chain uses TRBV20-1 with TRBJ2-7; 12 bases line up with TRBD2. Germline values: CDR1 DFQATT, CDR2 SNEGSKA (reference sequence). V dropped 4 bases and J dropped 2; count of bases not matched to a gene: 3. The CDR3 totals 14 residues. The CDR3 DNA, read in part, is TGCAGTGCTACCTGGACTAGCGGGGCCTACGAG. It codes for CSATWTSGAYE. From start to end, the CDR3 is CSATWTSGAYEQYF.

This clone was seen repeatedly, ten times or more. Sequencing ends 3 residues short of the CDR3 end; the germline J gene provides the rest. The chain carries TRBV9 and TRBJ2-3, with 7 bases matching TRBD1. The CDR3 is 16 amino acids. From germline, CDR1 is SGDLS and CDR2 YYNGEE. V lost 0 bases and J lost 2; bases outside the gene matches: 6. The CDR3 loop is CASSVGTTGATDTQYF. Incomplete CDR3 DNA: TGTGCCAGCAGCGTAGGAACCACAGGGGCCACAGATACG.

This clone has a count of ten or more. The CDR3 end is not reached by the read, which stops 3 residues before it; the germline J gene fills it in. V is TRBV30 and J is TRBJ2-1; 12 nucleotides line up with TRBD1. The CDR3 has 15 amino acids. Per germline, CDR1 GTSNPN and CDR2 SVGIG (reference sequence). Trimming took 5 bases from V and 5 from J; bases not matched to a gene: 7. CDR3 residues: CAWATGTGGHNEQFF. The part of the CDR3 DNA that was read is TGTGCCTGGGCTACCGGGACAGGGGGCCACAATGAG.

This clone was observed a handful of times. It is unclear where the CDR3 begins or ends on the DNA, so no DNA is shown, and the CDR3 is as TCRdb lists it. The chain couples TRBV19 to TRBJ2-1; the D segment call TRBD1 is taken from the table without a DNA check. Germline V gene data show CDR1 as LNHDA and CDR2 as SQIVND (reference sequence). From its first to its last residue, the CDR3 has 19 amino acids. The CDR3 loop reads CASSKLFGDGRGRENEQFF.

In this sample, this clone turned up a few times. Here the CDR3 reads CAWSEGSNSPLFF. The sequenced part of the CDR3 DNA is TGTGCCTGGAGTGAAGGTTCGAATTCACCA. The chain couples TRBV30 to TRBJ1-4; D call uncertain. The observed sequence ends 3 residues before the CDR3 terminus, with the missing tail filled in from the germline J gene. CDR1 is GTSNPN and CDR2 is SVGIG in the germline V gene (reference sequence). This CDR3 region has 13 residues.

This clone appeared many times. CDR3 DNA (partial): TGTGCCAGCAGCTTAGAGGCTAGCGGGAGCCCCTACAATGAG. Its translation: CASSLEASGSPYNE. The entire CDR3 is CASSLEASGSPYNEQFF. This chain connects TRBV13 to TRBJ2-1; the match to TRBD2 covers 10 bases. The DNA ends 3 residues before the CDR3 does, and the rest of the CDR3 is filled in from the germline J gene. The V gene end was trimmed by 1 base and the J gene end by 2 bases; junction bases not matched to a gene: 5. Per the germline V gene, CDR1 is PRHDT and CDR2 is FYEKMQ (reference sequence). This CDR3 has 17 residues.